Listed below are T cell receptor beta chains from one sample, sequenced in a study of spatial heterogeneity in lung cancer. TCRdb processed the 5' RACE reads anew with MiXCR; each CDR3 protein has one entry. The repertoire holds roughly 120,000 distinct CDR3 sequences, 9.5% to 15% seen once, with around a sixth in the top ten. The sample here was PBMCs, taken at follow-up. The receptors derive from a male donor with early-stage non-small cell lung cancer. Both conserved end residues are part of each CDR3. D genes are given only for firm matches. Clone size is stated in some rows and not others, as once, few, many or a class when expanded.

TRBJ2-1	TRBV29-1	NA	few	TGCAGCGTTGAAGATCGGGGGACGACAGGGCGGGGAGTTTTCTTC	CSVEDRGTTGRGVFF
TRBJ1-5	TRBV9	NA	few	TGTGCCAGCAGCGCGGACGACTTGACGCCCCAGCATTTT	CASSADDLTPQHF
TRBJ2-3	TRBV4-2	NA	few	TGTGCCAGCAGCCAAGGGATTTCCGGGGCCAGAGATACGCAGTATTTT	CASSQGISGARDTQYF
TRBJ2-5	TRBV9	NA	NA	TGTGCCAGCAGCGTAGCTCCTAGGCTAGAAGAGACCCAGTACTTC	CASSVAPRLEETQYF
TRBJ2-3	TRBV5-1	NA	few	TGCGCCAGCAGCTTCGGGACAAGCACAGATACGCAGTATTTT	CASSFGTSTDTQYF
TRBJ2-7	TRBV10-3	NA	NA	TGTGCCATCAGTGAGGTAACTGGAGGCTTGGACGAGCAGTACTTC	CAISEVTGGLDEQYF
TRBJ2-1	TRBV10-3	TRBD2	few	TGTGCCATGGTGTCTAGCGGGGACAATGAGCAGTTCTTC	CAMVSSGDNEQFF
TRBJ2-2	TRBV11-3	NA	NA	TGTGCCAGCAGCCGCGCCGGGACATCGAACACCGGGGAGCTGTTTTTT	CASSRAGTSNTGELFF
TRBJ2-7	TRBV6-5	NA	few	TGTGCCAGCAGTTACTCGCCGGGCCTCTCCTACGAGCAGTACTTC	CASSYSPGLSYEQYF
TRBJ1-1	TRBV5-1	NA	few	TGCGCCAGCAGCTTGGAATCACCCGCGGGCACTGAAGCTTTCTTT	CASSLESPAGTEAFF
TRBJ1-6	TRBV20-1	TRBD1	few	TGCAGTGCGCGGACAGGGGGTAATTCACCCCTCCACTTT	CSARTGGNSPLHF
TRBJ2-7	TRBV9	NA	few	TGTGCCAGCAGCGTTCAAGGGGGCTACGAGCAGTACTTC	CASSVQGGYEQYF
TRBJ1-1	TRBV7-9	NA	many	TGTGCCAGCAGCTTACAGGGAATCGGTAAGACTGAAGCTTTCTTT	CASSLQGIGKTEAFF
TRBJ2-1	TRBV5-4	NA	NA	TGTGCCAGCAGCTTGGGGGGAATCTCCTACAATGAGCAGTTCTTC	CASSLGGISYNEQFF
TRBJ2-4	TRBV5-1	NA	NA	TGCGCCAGCAGCTTGGCCGCAGGGTTAGACGCGAAACAGTACTTC	CASSLAAGLDAKQYF
TRBJ2-3	TRBV2	TRBD2	NA	TGTTCTTTTGCGGGGGGGCGTAGAGATACGCAGTATTTT	CSFAGGRRDTQYF
TRBJ1-2	TRBV11-2	NA	few	TGTGCCAGCAGCTCCGGGACACCCTCCCTCTATGGCTACACCTTC	CASSSGTPSLYGYTF
TRBJ2-1	TRBV24-1	NA	NA	TGTGCCACCAGTGTGGGAAGGGATAATGAGCAGTTCTTC	CATSVGRDNEQFF
TRBJ2-5	TRBV27	NA	NA	TGTGCCAGCAGCTCAGGGGGGAAGACCCAGTACTTC	CASSSGGKTQYF
TRBJ2-5	TRBV28	TRBD1	few	TGTGCCAGCACTCGTACCGGGACAGGGAGAGAGACCCAGTACTTC	CASTRTGTGRETQYF
TRBJ2-7	TRBV14	NA	NA	TGTGCCAGCAGCCAATTTCTGGGTGGCGAGCAGTACTTC	CASSQFLGGEQYF
TRBJ2-7	TRBV6-5	TRBD1	NA	TGTGCCAGCAGTTACTCGGTAACAGGGGTCTACGGGCAGTACTTC	CASSYSVTGVYGQYF
TRBJ1-2	TRBV4-1	NA	NA	TGCGCCAGCAGCTACTTCGGGGGGAGGAATGGCTACACCTTC	CASSYFGGRNGYTF
TRBJ2-5	TRBV6-5	NA	NA	TGTGCCAGCAGTTATACAGGGTACGAGACCCAGTACTTC	CASSYTGYETQYF
TRBJ1-1	TRBV20-1	TRBD1	many	TGCAGTGCTAGTGGACCTACAGGGGGCGGCACTGAAGCTTTCTTT	CSASGPTGGGTEAFF
TRBJ2-5	TRBV6-5	NA	once	TGTGCCAGCAGCGCGGCCGACGGGCTGACCCAGTACTTC	CASSAADGLTQYF
TRBJ1-2	TRBV10-3	TRBD1	few	TGTGCCATCATGGCAGGGGGTGCCTATGGCTACACCTTC	CAIMAGGAYGYTF
TRBJ2-7	TRBV5-6	NA	few	TGTGCCAGCAGCTTGGTAGCCTACGAGCAGTACTTC	CASSLVAYEQYF
TRBJ1-3	TRBV6-5	NA	NA	TGTGCCAGCAGTACTAACTCTGGAAACACCATATATTTT	CASSTNSGNTIYF
TRBJ2-2	TRBV4-3	NA	NA	TGCGCCAGCAGCCAAGAGCTCCACACCGGGGAGCTGTTTTTT	CASSQELHTGELFF
TRBJ1-6	TRBV20-1	NA	few	TGCAGTGCTAGAGATCAGACCGCAGGTTATAATTCACCCCTCCACTTT	CSARDQTAGYNSPLHF
TRBJ1-5	TRBV10-3	NA	many	TGTGCCATCAGTGAGAGGGCAGGGGTGGGCAATCAGCCCCAGCATTTT	CAISERAGVGNQPQHF
TRBJ1-1	TRBV9	NA	many	TGTGCCAGCAGCGTTAAGGGGGGCACTGAAGCTTTCTTT	CASSVKGGTEAFF
TRBJ2-5	TRBV20-1	NA	NA	TGCAGTGCTAGATACGAGGAGACCCAGTACTTC	CSARYEETQYF
TRBJ1-4	TRBV10-3	NA	few	TGTGCCATCAGTGACTCCCGTGAAAAACTGTTTTTT	CAISDSREKLFF
TRBJ2-7	TRBV28	NA	few	TGTGCCAGCAGTTTGGAGGGGACCCACTACGAGCAGTACTTC	CASSLEGTHYEQYF
TRBJ1-1	TRBV6-2/TRBV6-3	TRBD1	few	TGTGCCAGCAGTTATGGGACAGGGAACACTGAAGCTTTCTTT	CASSYGTGNTEAFF
TRBJ2-7	TRBV19	NA	NA	TGTGCCAGTAGTCGGACGGACAGCTCCTACGAGCAGTACTTC	CASSRTDSSYEQYF
TRBJ2-7	TRBV4-2	NA	NA	TGTGCCAGCAGCCAAGAAGGGGCCCGGGACGAGCAGTACTTC	CASSQEGARDEQYF
TRBJ1-3	TRBV28	TRBD1	NA	TGTGCCAGCAGTTTATCGACAGGGACTGGAAACACCATATATTTT	CASSLSTGTGNTIYF
TRBJ1-6	TRBV28	NA	few	TGTGCCAGCAGCCAGAGGTTCGGCAATGGATCACCCCTCCACTTT	CASSQRFGNGSPLHF
TRBJ1-6	TRBV9	NA	medium-sized	TGTGCCAGCAGCCGAGTGGAGGGTTCACCCCTCCACTTT	CASSRVEGSPLHF
TRBJ2-5	TRBV2	TRBD1	few	TGTGCCAGCGACGCACTCCGGACAGGGGAAGAGACCCAGTACTTC	CASDALRTGEETQYF
TRBJ2-5	TRBV7-2	NA	NA	TGTGCCAGCAGCTACCGCTGGGGCCAAGAGACCCAGTACTTC	CASSYRWGQETQYF
TRBJ2-2	TRBV7-2	NA	NA	TGTGCCACCCCGGAGGGGGGGGGCAGGGCCGGGGAGCTGTTTTTT	CATPEGGGRAGELFF
TRBJ1-3	TRBV7-9	NA	few	TGTGCCAGCAGCTTAAACAGAGCCTCTGGAAACACCATATATTTT	CASSLNRASGNTIYF
TRBJ2-7	TRBV12-3/TRBV12-4	NA	NA	TGTGCCAGCAGTTTCTTGGACAGATCCCACGAGCAGTACTTC	CASSFLDRSHEQYF
TRBJ1-2	TRBV28	TRBD1	many	TGTGCCAGCAGCGAGGGACAGGGGGCGCAACGCTATGGCTACACCTTC	CASSEGQGAQRYGYTF
TRBJ1-1	TRBV4-2	NA	NA	TGTGCCAGCAGCCAAGGGAGCGGGGGCGCGGGGATGAACACTGAAGCTTTCTTT	CASSQGSGGAGMNTEAFF